The next 25 T cell receptor beta chains were all read from a single sample in a study of cytomegalovirus exposure and HLA in healthy donors. Only in-frame clones appear in the TCRdb table, and some are missing; sequencing was by immunoSEQ multiplex PCR. The data contain under 200,000 clones, 75% to 90% of them seen just once; the ten biggest clones take up approximately 2%. Sequencing input: PBMCs. Receptors were obtained from a woman aged 18-29 years in good health and CMV-seronegative.

The chain employs TRBV27 and TRBJ2-1, with 9 bases that match TRBD2. Germline CDR1 is MNHEY and CDR2 is SMNVEV (reference sequence). Trimming took 8 bases from V and 6 from J; bases not matched to a gene: 8. The CDR3 consists of 14 residues. In nucleotides, the CDR3 is TGTGCCAGCGGCGGGAGGGCCGCCGGCAATGAGCAGTTCTTC. Its translation: CASGGRAAGNEQFF.

The chain carries TRBV7-9 and TRBJ1-2, with 7 positions matching TRBD1. CDR1 is SEHNR, CDR2 FQNEAQ, per germline (reference sequence). With V trimmed by 4 bases and J by 6 bases, 11 bases remained unmatched. The CDR3 consists of 15 residues. The CDR3 protein is CASSSTTGFHDGYTF. CDR3 DNA: TGTGCCAGCAGCTCTACGACAGGGTTCCACGATGGCTACACCTTC.

The chain is built from TRBV25-1 and TRBJ1-2; 8 nucleotides match TRBD1. Unmatched junction bases numbered 3, after V lost 4 bases and J lost 8 bases. Germline CDR1 and CDR2: MGHDK and SYGVNS. CDR3 length: 12 amino acids. CDR3 residues: CASSADRGGYTF. DNA for the CDR3: TGTGCCAGCAGTGCCGACAGGGGCGGCTACACCTTC.

The V call is TRBV28, the J call TRBJ1-1; a possible D gene is TRBD1 (6 bases). This CDR3 has 15 residues. Germline V gene data show CDR1 as MDHEN and CDR2 as SYDVKM. Trimming took 5 bases from V and 5 from J, leaving 18 bases between them. The CDR3 DNA follows: TGTGCCAGCAGTCGATCGACAGGCGTCGGGACTGAAGCTTTCTTT. Translating gives CASSRSTGVGTEAFF.

The chain is built from TRBV5-1 and TRBJ1-2; D ambiguous. Germline V gene sequence: CDR1 SGHRS, CDR2 YFSETQ. Trimming took 4 bases from V and 2 from J, leaving 12 bases between them. There are 14 residues in the CDR3. CDR3 protein: CASSQDLLNYGYTF. CDR3 DNA: TGCGCCAGCAGCCAGGATTTATTGAACTATGGCTACACCTTC.

The rearrangement links TRBV10-3 to TRBJ2-7; 7 bases agree with TRBD2. CDR1 is ENHRY, CDR2 SYGVKD, per germline. The length of the CDR3 is 12 residues. J was trimmed by 1 base and V by 10 bases; bases with no gene match: 4. The DNA for the CDR3 is TGTGCCACGTCGGGAGGTTCCTACGAGCAGTACTTC. It is translated as CATSGGSYEQYF.

The chain links TRBV27 to TRBJ2-2; 11 bases fit TRBD2. The CDR3 contains 16 residues. Germline V CDR1 and CDR2: MNHEY, SMNVEV (reference sequence). The V gene end was trimmed by 3 bases and the J gene end by 5 bases; junction bases not matched to a gene: 5. CDR3 bases: TGTGCCAGCAGTTTCGCACTAGCGGGGGTAACCGGGGAGCTGTTTTTT. This encodes CASSFALAGVTGELFF.

V is TRBV19 and J is TRBJ2-1; a possible D gene is TRBD1 (6 bases). This CDR3 spans 15 amino acids. V lost 5 bases to trimming and J lost 7 bases, with 18 bases between them. From germline, CDR1 is LNHDA and CDR2 SQIVND (reference sequence). Here the CDR3 reads CASSPSGALLNEQFF. In DNA form, the CDR3 reads TGTGCCAGTAGTCCCTCAGGGGCGCTTCTAAATGAGCAGTTCTTC.

This clone was picked up a small number of times. The chain employs TRBV18 and TRBJ2-1, with no clear D. The CDR3 spans 13 residues. The germline CDR1 and CDR2 sequences are KGHSH and LQKENI. V lost 2 bases to trimming and J lost 7 bases, with 9 bases between them. The CDR3 DNA reads TGTGCCAGCTCACCATATACAGAGAATGAGCAGTTCTTC. Translating it yields CASSPYTENEQFF. The full variable domain, in which reference TRBV18 and TRBJ2-1 provide the parts outside the CDR3, is NAGVMQNPRHLVRRRGQEARLRCSPMKGHSHVYWYRQLPEEGLKFMVYLQKENIIDESGMPKERFSAEFPKEGPSILRIQQVVRGDSAAYFCASSPYTENEQFFGPGTRLTVL.

The chain carries TRBV9 and TRBJ2-3, with TRBD1 matching over 7 bases. The CDR3 totals 15 residues. Germline CDR1 SGDLS, CDR2 YYNGEE. V shed 3 bases and J 6 bases; nucleotides not matched to a gene: 10. CDR3 sequence reads: CASSDSGQKGDTQYF. CDR3 coding DNA: TGTGCCAGCAGCGATTCGGGACAGAAGGGGGATACGCAGTATTTT.

Turning to this clone: This sample includes further DNA sequences coding for the same CDR3. The chain links TRBV18 to TRBJ1-1, with unresolved D. Between the trimmed V and J ends, which lost 3 bases and 5 bases, there was a span of 7 bases. From germline, CDR1 is KGHSH and CDR2 LQKENI. The CDR3 totals 12 residues. The CDR3 DNA reads as TGTGCCAGCTCACCTGATAGAACTGAAGCTTTCTTT. This translates into CASSPDRTEAFF.

This clone was seen a single time. This chain links TRBV27 with TRBJ2-3; 12 positions match TRBD2. This CDR3 has 17 amino acids. The V gene's germline CDR1 is MNHEY and CDR2 SMNVEV (reference sequence). Trimming removed 2 bases from V and 7 bases from J; junction bases left unmatched: 10. The CDR3 reads CASSLISSGLAGNTQYF. Here the CDR3 DNA reads TGTGCCAGCAGTTTAATTTCGTCAGGACTAGCGGGAAATACGCAGTATTTT.

The V gene is TRBV27, the J gene TRBJ2-2, with 9 bases matching TRBD1. V lost 4 bases and J lost 0; bases outside the gene matches: 9. Germline V gene lookup returns CDR1 MNHEY and CDR2 SMNVEV (reference sequence). This CDR3 contains 18 residues. CDR3 amino acids: CASSSPDRGRPNTGELFF. The CDR3 DNA follows: TGTGCCAGCAGTTCCCCGGACAGGGGTCGACCGAACACCGGGGAGCTGTTTTTT.

This chain joins TRBV11-2 and TRBJ2-2, with D possibly TRBD2 on 6 matching bases. The CDR3 covers 14 residues. Trimming stripped 2 bases from V and 6 bases from J, with 10 bases between. The germline V gene encodes CDR1 SGHAT and CDR2 FQNNGV. This CDR3 reads CASSLTREAGELFF. Written as DNA, the CDR3 is TGTGCCAGCAGCTTAACCAGGGAGGCCGGGGAGCTGTTTTTT.

This rearrangement joins TRBV5-1 to TRBJ1-1; TRBD1 aligns across 10 bases. Trimming took 4 bases from V and 11 from J; bases not matched to a gene: 14. This CDR3 region has 15 residues. CDR1 is SGHRS and CDR2 is YFSETQ in the germline V gene. DNA for the CDR3: TGCGCCAGCAGCCCCACGACAGGGGGCAACGGGGCGGCTTTCTTT. Protein product: CASSPTTGGNGAAFF.

The chain has TRBV18 and TRBJ2-7, with 12 bases matching TRBD1. V was pared by 1 base and J by 3 bases, with 7 bases of the junction left unmatched. CDR1 KGHSH and CDR2 LQKENI come from the germline V gene. The CDR3 runs to 17 residues. The CDR3, as DNA: TGTGCCAGCTCACCACGGGTCGGGACAGGGGGCCTCTACGAGCAGTACTTC. Its protein is CASSPRVGTGGLYEQYF.

This clone was counted between two and nine times. The chain carries TRBV6-1 and TRBJ1-5; D uncertain. In germline, CDR1 is MNHNS, CDR2 SASEGT. With 4 bases removed from V and 1 base from J, the gap between germline ends came to 5 bases. The length of the CDR3 is 13 residues. The CDR3 nucleotides are TGTGCCAGCAGTGTCCTCAGCAATCAGCCCCAGCATTTT. It is translated as CASSVLSNQPQHF.

This clone was seen more than once but under ten times. The genes are TRBV5-6 and TRBJ1-1; perhaps TRBD1 as D (5 bases). The germline V gene encodes CDR1 SGHDT and CDR2 YYEEEE. Trimming cost V 3 bases and J 5 bases, with 14 bases left between them. CDR3 length: 14 amino acids. The CDR3 spells CASSSFTGGTEAFF. The CDR3 DNA sequence: TGTGCCAGCAGCTCCTTTACCGGGGGGACTGAAGCTTTCTTT.

V and J are TRBV13 and TRBJ2-7; TRBD1 agrees at 7 bases. Trimming at V came to 4 bases and at J to 3 bases, leaving 18 bases not matched to a gene. The germline CDR1 and CDR2 sequences are PRHDT and FYEKMQ (reference sequence). CDR3 length equals 18 residues. CDR3 bases: TGTGCCAGCAGCTACCAGACAGGGTACTCCGCGCGGAACTACGAGCAGTACTTC. Amino acids: CASSYQTGYSARNYEQYF.

J is TRBJ2-5 and V is TRBV27; 7 bases match TRBD2. The CDR3 contains 17 residues. The germline gives CDR1 MNHEY, CDR2 SMNVEV (reference sequence). Trimming removed 2 bases from V and 5 bases from J; junction bases left unmatched: 14. In DNA, the CDR3 is TGTGCCAGCAGTTTACTAGCGGCCCCTTACGTTCGGGAGACCCAGTACTTC. Protein: CASSLLAAPYVRETQYF.

J is TRBJ2-2 and V is TRBV11-2; 8 positions match TRBD1. J gave up 10 bases and V 6 bases, and 13 bases lay outside the gene matches. Germline-derived CDR1 and CDR2 are SGHAT and FQNNGV. The CDR3 sequence is 15 residues long. The CDR3 sequence is CASRGRTGSSPELFF. The CDR3 region has the DNA TGTGCCAGCAGGGGACGGACAGGGTCGTCCCCGGAGCTGTTTTTT.

This sequence joins TRBV27 and TRBJ2-7, with a weak D call TRBD2 (6 bases). The ends were cut back, 4 bases at V and 6 bases at J, with 16 bases in the middle. The CDR3 is made up of 14 amino acids. Looked up from germline, CDR1 is MNHEY and CDR2 is SMNVEV (reference sequence). The CDR3 reads CASSSPAHGSEQYF. The CDR3, as DNA: TGTGCCAGCAGTTCCCCAGCCCACGGGAGCGAGCAGTACTTC.

The chain combines TRBV7-9 with TRBJ1-5, with 8 bases aligning to TRBD1. After removal of 4 bases from V and 6 bases from J, the junction contained 5 bases not matched to a gene. From germline, CDR1 is SEHNR and CDR2 FQNEAQ (reference sequence). CDR3 length equals 14 residues. CDR3 protein: CASSYQGAGQPQHF. The CDR3 DNA follows: TGTGCCAGCAGCTACCAGGGGGCGGGTCAGCCCCAGCATTTT.

The chain uses TRBV29-1 and TRBJ2-7, with TRBD1 matching 8 bases. The CDR3 sequence is 14 residues long. In germline, CDR1 is SQVTM, CDR2 ANQGSEA. After removal of 6 bases from V and 1 base from J, the junction contained 8 bases not matched to a gene. This CDR3 reads CSVATGGLSYEQYF. The DNA for the CDR3 is TGCAGCGTCGCCACAGGGGGACTGTCCTACGAGCAGTACTTC.

The chain combines TRBV4-3 with TRBJ1-1; 10 bases match TRBD1. V was pared by 3 bases and J by 8 bases, with 6 bases of the junction left unmatched. This CDR3 region has 14 residues. Looked up from germline, CDR1 is LGHNA and CDR2 is YSLEER. Written as DNA, the CDR3 is TGCGCCAGCAGCCACGGACAGGGGGTCGGGGAAGCTTTCTTT. Protein sequence: CASSHGQGVGEAFF.